The 9 T cell receptor beta chains listed next were all sequenced from one sample in a study of T cell responses to AZD1222 COVID-19 vaccine. Clones were read by immunoSEQ multiplex PCR, and TCRdb kept only the in-frame ones, dropping some. The sample records 110,000 to 150,000 clones, approximately 91% being singletons. The material was peripheral blood, obtained 28 days after the second AZD1222 dose. These receptors were taken from an adult who received the AZD1222 COVID-19 vaccine.

The V call is TRBV5-1, the J call TRBJ1-1, with D maybe TRBD1 (6 bases). Germline CDR1 reads SGHRS; CDR2 reads YFSETQ. The CDR3 is made up of 14 amino acids. V was clipped by 1 base and J by 1 base, with 8 bases between them. The CDR3 here is CASSLRTENTEAFF. The CDR3 bases are TGCGCCAGCAGCTTGAGGACAGAGAACACTGAAGCTTTCTTT.

The chain employs TRBV2 and TRBJ1-2, with D possibly being TRBD1 (6 bases). CDR1 is SNHLY, CDR2 FYNNEI, per germline. The CDR3 loop spans 12 amino acids. V lost 10 bases to trimming and J lost 8 bases, with 17 bases between them. DNA of the CDR3: TGTGCCACCGGCCCGGCAGGGGTCGGCTACACCTTC. Translation: CATGPAGVGYTF.

This clone came up once. J is TRBJ2-3 and V is TRBV28; 8 positions match TRBD2. The CDR3 has 15 residues. Germline V gene data show CDR1 as MDHEN and CDR2 as SYDVKM. After removal of 6 bases from V and 4 bases from J, the junction contained 9 bases not matched to a gene. Here the CDR3 DNA reads TGTGCCAGCAGGCCGGGGGGGGGTTTGGCAGATACGCAGTATTTT. It codes for CASRPGGGLADTQYF.

This clone occurred once. The chain couples TRBV24-1 to TRBJ1-3, with D unclear. The V end lost 7 bases, the J end lost 10 bases, and 16 bases lay between the germline ends. Germline loops: CDR1 KGHDR, CDR2 SFDVKD. There are 13 residues in the CDR3. The CDR3 coding sequence is TGTGCCACCAGCACGACGGGAGTGAGGACCATATATTTT. This sequence encodes CATSTTGVRTIYF.

The CDR3: CASSPPSKGTYTEAFF. The CDR3 nucleotides are TGTGCCAGCTCACCACCGTCGAAAGGGACGTACACTGAAGCTTTCTTT. The gene calls are TRBV18 and TRBJ1-1, with D tentatively TRBD1 (5 bases). The CDR3 extends over 16 amino acids. V shed 0 bases and J shed 3 bases, with 14 bases lying between them. The germline gives CDR1 KGHSH, CDR2 LQKENI.

This clone occurred once. This rearrangement joins TRBV27 to TRBJ1-2, with 9 bases lining up with TRBD1. The CDR3 totals 15 residues. Germline CDR1 and CDR2: MNHEY and SMNVEV (reference sequence). V was clipped by 6 bases and J by 4 bases; unmatched bases: 9. The CDR3 is CASSLRQGVAYGYTF. The CDR3 bases are TGTGCCAGCAGCCTTCGACAGGGGGTAGCCTATGGCTACACCTTC.

V is TRBV9 and J is TRBJ2-2; D remains ambiguous. Germline lookup yields CDR1 SGDLS and CDR2 YYNGEE. V was cut by 0 bases and J by 6 bases, with 9 bases left in between. The CDR3 is 14 residues long. CDR3 loop: CASSVVSQAGELFF. CDR3 DNA: TGTGCCAGCAGCGTAGTTTCTCAAGCCGGGGAGCTGTTTTTT.

This chain links TRBV19 with TRBJ1-1; 10 bases fit TRBD1. CDR3 length equals 14 residues. CDR1 is LNHDA, CDR2 SQIVND, per germline (reference sequence). V dropped 10 bases and J dropped 0; count of bases not matched to a gene: 5. The CDR3 DNA sequence: TGTGCCATCCGGGACAGGGGAATGAACACTGAAGCTTTCTTT. The encoded protein is CAIRDRGMNTEAFF. The full variable domain, rest sourced from reference TRBV19 and TRBJ1-1, is DGGITQSPKYLFRKEGQNVTLSCEQNLNHDAMYWYRQDPGQGLRLIYYSQIVNDFQKGDIAEGYSVSREKKESFPLTVTSAQKNPTAFYLCAIRDRGMNTEAFFGQGTRLTVV.

The chain uses TRBV5-1 and TRBJ1-2; 7 bases are a match to TRBD1. Germline CDR1 SGHRS, CDR2 YFSETQ. The CDR3 covers 14 residues. V lost 3 bases and J lost 2; bases outside the gene matches: 4. The CDR3 is CASSWDSGNYGYTF. Here the CDR3 DNA reads TGCGCCAGCAGCTGGGACAGCGGAAACTATGGCTACACCTTC. Filled out from reference TRBV5-1 and TRBJ1-2, the complete variable domain reads KAGVTQTPRYLIKTRGQQVTLSCSPISGHRSVSWYQQTPGQGLQFLFEYFSETQRNKGNFPGRFSGRQFSNSRSEMNVSTLELGDSALYLCASSWDSGNYGYTFGSGTRLTVV.